These T cell receptor beta chains were read from a single sample in a study of blood T cell repertoires in COVID-19. This table comes from immunoSEQ multiplex PCR, and its TCRdb copy is limited to in-frame clones, with some not included. The sample lists a few hundred thousand clones, roughly nine tenths occurring once. The sample taken for sequencing was peripheral blood. These receptors were collected from a woman in her 40s who had recovered from COVID-19. Both conserved end residues are part of each CDR3. A D gene is named only where the DNA matches it firmly. Size values are once, few and many counts, or a class for expanded clones, and some rows have none.

V	J	size	D	CDR3	DNA
TRBV6-5	TRBJ2-3	NA	NA	CASSYSQLTDTQYF	TGTGCCAGCAGTTACTCGCAACTCACAGATACGCAGTATTTT
TRBV5-6	TRBJ2-5	NA	NA	CASSLVTGQETQYF	TGTGCCAGCAGCTTGGTGACGGGGCAAGAGACCCAGTACTTC
TRBV6-4	TRBJ1-5	once	NA	CASSDGGSNQPQHF	TGTGCCAGCAGTGATGGCGGGAGCAATCAGCCCCAGCATTTT
TRBV19	TRBJ2-3	NA	NA	CARRKLIAKADTQYF	TGTGCCAGGAGAAAACTTATAGCAAAGGCAGATACGCAGTATTTT
TRBV7-2	TRBJ2-3	NA	NA	CASSSQGGVSTDTQYF	TGTGCCAGCAGCTCGCAGGGCGGGGTTAGCACAGATACGCAGTATTTT
TRBV10-3	TRBJ2-1	NA	TRBD2	CAIRPRASGREGEQFF	TGTGCCATCAGGCCACGGGCTAGCGGGAGAGAGGGTGAGCAGTTCTTC
TRBV6-6	TRBJ1-1	NA	TRBD1	CASNYRGGNTEAFF	TGTGCCAGCAATTACAGGGGGGGAAACACTGAAGCTTTCTTT
TRBV13	TRBJ2-1	NA	TRBD2	CASSLLDLAGGTYNEQFF	TGTGCCAGCAGCTTGTTGGACCTCGCGGGGGGTACCTACAATGAGCAGTTCTTC
TRBV7-3	TRBJ2-1	NA	TRBD2	CASSFVAGGQNGEQFF	TGTGCCAGCAGCTTTGTGGCGGGGGGGCAGAATGGTGAGCAGTTCTTC
TRBV12-3/TRBV12-4	TRBJ1-3	once	NA	CAAQGGFGNTIYF	TGTGCCGCCCAAGGGGGTTTTGGAAACACCATATATTTT
TRBV5-5	TRBJ2-2	NA	TRBD2	CASSLVLAGGYTGELFF	TGTGCCAGCAGCTTGGTTCTAGCGGGGGGGTACACCGGGGAGCTGTTTTTT
TRBV11-3	TRBJ1-5	NA	NA	CASRGGQHF	TGTGCCAGCAGGGGGGGGCAGCATTTT
TRBV19	TRBJ1-6	few	NA	CASSMLSGRARSPLHF	TGTGCCAGTAGTATGTTATCCGGCAGGGCCCGCTCACCCCTCCACTTT
TRBV7-9	TRBJ2-1	NA	TRBD1	CASSSAGGTEQFF	TGTGCCAGCAGCTCGGCAGGGGGCACTGAGCAGTTCTTC
TRBV10-3	TRBJ2-3	NA	TRBD2	CAISESAGGTDTQYF	TGTGCCATCAGTGAGTCAGCGGGGGGTACAGATACGCAGTATTTT
TRBV2	TRBJ1-2	once	NA	CASSGGRGGYTF	TGTGCCAGCAGTGGAGGCAGGGGTGGCTACACCTTC
TRBV28	TRBJ2-5	NA	TRBD1	CASSPSDREETQYF	TGTGCCAGCAGTCCTTCGGACAGGGAGGAGACCCAGTACTTC
TRBV18	TRBJ1-5	NA	TRBD1	CASSPGTGNQPQHF	TGTGCCAGCTCACCGGGGACAGGTAATCAGCCCCAGCATTTT
TRBV29-1	TRBJ2-5	NA	NA	CSDLSAIRGQETQYF	TGCAGCGACCTGTCCGCTATAAGAGGCCAAGAGACCCAGTACTTC
TRBV5-1	TRBJ1-1	NA	TRBD1	CASSKLGQRDTEAFF	TGCGCCAGCAGTAAACTGGGACAGAGAGACACTGAAGCTTTCTTT
TRBV12-3/TRBV12-4	TRBJ1-1	NA	NA	CASRLRDIIGAFF	TGTGCCAGCAGACTACGGGACATCATAGGAGCTTTCTTT
TRBV7-2	TRBJ1-2	NA	NA	CASSLDQGGYGYTF	TGTGCCAGCAGCTTAGACCAGGGTGGCTATGGCTACACCTTC